This T cell receptor beta chain was recorded in a study of blood T cell repertoires in COVID-19. Sequenced by immunoSEQ multiplex PCR; TCRdb stores in-frame clones only, minus some. The sample yields fewer than 250,000 clones, roughly 86% seen once. There are 16 residues in the CDR3. Germline trimming cut 4 bases from V and 4 bases from J; bases unmatched to any gene: 10. In germline, CDR1 is MNHNS, CDR2 SASEGT. The sequenced sample was peripheral blood. The V gene is TRBV6-1, the J gene TRBJ1-2; 9 bases fit TRBD1. This receptor was obtained from a woman aged 40 to 50 with acute or convalescent COVID-19. The CDR3 is CASSGWTGVGSYGYTF. The CDR3 bases are TGTGCCAGCAGTGGATGGACAGGGGTGGGGAGCTATGGCTACACCTTC.